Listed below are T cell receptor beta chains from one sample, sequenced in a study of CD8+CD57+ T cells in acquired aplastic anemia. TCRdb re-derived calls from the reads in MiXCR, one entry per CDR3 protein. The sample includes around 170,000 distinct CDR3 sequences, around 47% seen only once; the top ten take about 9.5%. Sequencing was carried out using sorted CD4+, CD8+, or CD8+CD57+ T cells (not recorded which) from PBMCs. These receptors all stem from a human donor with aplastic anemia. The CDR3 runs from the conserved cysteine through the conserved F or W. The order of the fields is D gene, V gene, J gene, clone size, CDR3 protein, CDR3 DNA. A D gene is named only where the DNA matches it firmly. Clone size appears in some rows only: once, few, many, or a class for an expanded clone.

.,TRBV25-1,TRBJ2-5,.,CASSVLAEETQYF,TGTGCCAGCAGCGTATTAGCGGAAGAGACCCAGTACTTC
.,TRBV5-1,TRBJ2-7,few,CASSLDGPAYEQYF,TGCGCCAGCAGCTTGGACGGACCTGCCTACGAGCAGTACTTC
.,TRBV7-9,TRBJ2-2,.,CASSLQAGGELFF,TGTGCCAGCAGCCTACAAGCGGGTGGGGAGCTGTTTTTT
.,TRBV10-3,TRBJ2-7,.,CAISLHANEQYF,TGTGCCATCAGTTTACACGCCAACGAGCAGTACTTC
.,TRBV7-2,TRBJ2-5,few,CASSQWGSETQYF,TGTGCCAGCAGCCAGTGGGGGTCGGAGACCCAGTACTTC
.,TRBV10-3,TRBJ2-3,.,CASSYEGPDEKYF,TGTGCCAGCAGTTACGAAGGCCCCGATGAGAAGTATTTT
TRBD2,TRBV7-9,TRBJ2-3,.,CASSPGGSGQYF,TGTGCCAGCAGCCCGGGAGGGAGTGGGCAGTACTTT
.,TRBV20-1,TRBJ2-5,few,CSAHRGGSVRETQYF,TGCAGTGCTCACCGAGGGGGGAGCGTTCGGGAGACCCAGTACTTC
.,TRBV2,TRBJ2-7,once,CASGPGEQYF,TGTGCCAGTGGACCTGGCGAGCAGTACTTC
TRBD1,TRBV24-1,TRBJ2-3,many,CATSKSGQGRTDTQYF,TGTGCCACCAGTAAATCCGGACAGGGGCGGACAGATACGCAGTATTTT
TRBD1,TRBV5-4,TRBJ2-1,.,CASSLWGVGGQGYNEQFF,TGTGCCAGCAGCTTGTGGGGTGTAGGGGGACAGGGCTACAATGAGCAGTTCTTC
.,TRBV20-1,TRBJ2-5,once,CSAGKETQYF,TGCAGTGCGGGAAAAGAGACCCAGTACTTC
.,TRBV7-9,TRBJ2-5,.,CASSPKAEETQYF,TGTGCCAGCAGCCCAAAAGCTGAAGAGACCCAGTACTTC
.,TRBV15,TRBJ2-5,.,CATSRSREQETQYF,TGTGCCACCAGCAGATCCAGAGAACAAGAGACCCAGTACTTC
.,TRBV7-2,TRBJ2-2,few,CASSLAGGTGELFF,TGTGCCAGCAGCTTAGCAGGGGGGACCGGGGAGCTGTTTTTT
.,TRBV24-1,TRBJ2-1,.,CATSDSQVVDEQFF,TGTGCCACCAGTGATTCCCAAGTAGTTGATGAGCAGTTCTTC
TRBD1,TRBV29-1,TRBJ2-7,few,CSVEGTGELYEQYF,TGCAGCGTTGAAGGGACAGGGGAACTCTACGAGCAGTACTTC
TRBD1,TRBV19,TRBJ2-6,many,CASSIGQAFSGANVLTF,TGTGCCAGTAGTATCGGACAGGCCTTCTCTGGGGCCAACGTCCTGACTTTC
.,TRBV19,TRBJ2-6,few,CASTSTGSGANVLTF,TGTGCCAGTACCTCTACAGGGTCTGGGGCCAACGTCCTGACTTTC
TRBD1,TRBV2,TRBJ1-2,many,CASSGQGGVYGYTF,TGTGCCAGCAGCGGACAGGGAGGTGTCTATGGCTACACCTTC
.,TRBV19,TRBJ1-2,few,CASSMRRQYDYGYTF,TGTGCCAGTAGTATGCGAAGACAGTACGACTATGGCTACACCTTC
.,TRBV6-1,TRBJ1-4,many,CASKGGAHEKLFF,TGTGCCAGCAAAGGCGGGGCACATGAAAAACTGTTTTTT
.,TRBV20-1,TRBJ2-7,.,CSARDISRYEQYF,TGCAGTGCTAGAGACATTTCTAGATACGAGCAGTACTTC
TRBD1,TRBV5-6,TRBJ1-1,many,CASSVTGVNTEAFF,TGTGCCAGCAGCGTGACAGGGGTGAACACTGAAGCTTTCTTT
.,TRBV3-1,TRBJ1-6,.,CASSSTFWGGSSYNSPLHF,TGTGCCAGCAGCAGTACGTTTTGGGGGGGAAGCTCCTATAATTCACCCCTCCACTTT
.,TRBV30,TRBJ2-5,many,CAWSHGETQYF,TGTGCCTGGAGTCACGGAGAGACCCAGTACTTC
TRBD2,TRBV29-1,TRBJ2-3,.,CSVERLGPAGGTSSTDTQYF,TGCAGCGTTGAGAGATTGGGGCCGGCGGGGGGGACCTCTAGCACAGATACGCAGTATTTT
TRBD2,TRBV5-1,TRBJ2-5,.,CASSWTSAPGVETQYF,TGCGCCAGCAGCTGGACTAGCGCTCCCGGGGTGGAGACCCAGTACTTC
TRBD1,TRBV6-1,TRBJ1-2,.,CALGGDRDYGYTF,TGTGCCCTCGGCGGAGACAGGGACTATGGCTACACCTTC
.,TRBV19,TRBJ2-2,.,CASRGSPTQNTGELFF,TGTGCCTCCCGGGGATCCCCGACACAAAACACCGGGGAGCTGTTTTTT
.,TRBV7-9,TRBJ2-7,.,CASSFGTPTYEQYF,TGTGCCAGCAGCTTCGGGACTCCGACCTACGAGCAGTACTTC
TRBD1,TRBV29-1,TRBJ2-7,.,CSVETRTGMLYEQYF,TGCAGCGTTGAGACTCGGACAGGGATGTTGTACGAGCAGTACTTC
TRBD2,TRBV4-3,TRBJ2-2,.,CASSQRAGVITGELFF,TGCGCCAGCAGCCAACGAGCGGGAGTTATCACCGGGGAGCTGTTTTTT
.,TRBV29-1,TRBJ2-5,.,CSALQGFQETQYF,TGCAGCGCCCTACAGGGTTTCCAAGAGACCCAGTACTTC
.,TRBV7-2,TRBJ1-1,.,CASSLNRVRTEAFF,TGTGCCAGCAGCTTGAACAGGGTCAGGACTGAAGCTTTCTTT
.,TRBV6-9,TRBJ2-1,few,CASSYSGLAARSSYNEQFF,TGTGCCAGCAGTTATTCCGGACTGGCAGCGAGGAGCTCCTACAATGAGCAGTTCTTC
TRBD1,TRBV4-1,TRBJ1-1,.,CASSQGTGAGSLKDTEAFF,TGCGCCAGCAGCCAAGGGACAGGGGCCGGGTCCCTGAAGGACACTGAAGCTTTCTTT